This paragraph reports one T cell receptor (beta chain). The antigen it binds to is not known. Nothing much larger sits one base from this clone, and base qualities are not available. Trimming accounts for 5 bases at V and 3 bases at J, while the number of junction bases matched to no gene is 13. CDR3 length: 16 amino acids, cysteine to phenylalanine. The read is trimmed to its CDR3 DNA, 48 bases read in frame from base 1. The germline V gene (reference sequence) yields MNHEY for CDR1 and SMNVEV for CDR2. The source of the sample is a study of shared clonotypes between healthy human individuals (dated by TCRdb to the early 2020s). For context, the study as a whole: A few men and a couple of women, aged 18 to 49 years, made up the cohort. For each donor, CD4 naive and CD4 memory were each run on three plates, CD8 naive on two plates, and CD8 memory on one plate. To estimate repertoire size and how much clonotype sharing occurs between individuals, the study deeply sequenced the blood TCR repertoires of several healthy adults. Libraries were prepared and TCR repertoires were sequenced by different laboratories using diverse techniques, in order to increase sequencing depth and limit assay-specific biases. Leukapheresis yielded between about 0.85 and 9 billion PBMCs per donor. The paper's findings and limits, for the study overall: Compared with non-shared clonotypes, clonotypes shared by all four sorted-subset donors had higher generation probabilities. Incomplete sequencing was indicated by rarefaction of sorted-subset datasets, despite the large sequencing depth. Because the study included a small number of donors, the genetic and exposure-history diversity represented was limited. Sampling was restricted to blood, and TCR repertoires in tissues likely differ from the TCR repertoires found in blood. Naive subsets generally had larger estimated clonotype richness than memory subsets did. Based on pairwise subsampling, the degree of clonotype sharing among donors was expected to be affected by sequencing depth. When several donors were compared, the shared fraction of clonotypes was around 5% for naive CD4, roughly 3.4% for naive CD8, roughly 2.5% for memory CD4, and around 0.4% for memory CD8.

Using the deep immunoSEQ assay, multiplex PCR amplified TCR CDR3 regions from genomic DNA. Genomic DNA extracted from each cell subset was distributed evenly over all wells of several immunoSEQ 96-well plates, and each plate served as one replicate. For sorted subsets, roughly 200 ng genomic DNA, equal to tens of thousands of T cell genomes, was loaded into each replicate PCR. Purified libraries were quantified with a Qubit 3.0 fluorometer, sized on a Bioanalyzer 2100, and re-quantified with the KAPA Library Quantification kit. A separate single-read 150-cycle Illumina NextSeq 550 flow cell was used to sequence each immunoSEQ 96-well plate. Under the source paper's analysis protocol: Because only junctional sequences without quality scores were contained in the immunoSEQ output, filtering matching that applied to full-length reads could not be performed. Sequences were annotated with PyIR, a Python wrapper for IgBLAST v1.9, using IMGT germline references to assign V/J genes and CDR3. Any read was removed if the V/J assignment was weak (E-value above 1e-6), the CDR3 was missing, or the read contained stop codons, out-of-frame junctions, or ambiguous translated residues. V3J clonotypes were defined by identical inferred V gene, J gene, and CDR3 amino acid sequence. Percentage overlap between repertoires was computed as shared unique clonotypes divided by the size of the smaller repertoire. RTK rarefaction, the Chao1 estimator, and Recon v2.1 estimates of unobserved clonotypes were used to assess repertoire richness. Generation probabilities were computed with OLGA for all TCRbeta clonotypes obtained by the gDNA method from several donors. The table comes from immuneACCESS by way of TCRdb, which keeps in-frame sequences with V and J called. Part of the clones is missing from these tables; in studies checked, under half for an unresolved V gene and the rest for unknown reasons. V, J and clone size derive from that table, while D and trimming were established from the DNA sequence. The sample records about 2.1 million clones, 85% to 95% of which are singletons. The ten largest clones represent 1.7% of the sample.

For the CD8 naive samples, CD45RO-negative cells were positively selected for CCR7, yielding a CD45RA+CCR7+ population from which TemRA cells were excluded. Donors were healthy HIV-negative adults with no recently reported acute infections or vaccinations. All donors were Caucasian adults living in Nashville, Tennessee, USA. Blood was obtained by leukapheresis, after which PBMCs were separated by Ficoll-Histopaque density gradient centrifugation and cryopreserved in liquid nitrogen vapor phase. Analytical flow cytometry was used to check the purity and quantity of each magnetically sorted T cell population. From each sorted fraction, genomic DNA was isolated and quantified by UV absorbance on a Nanodrop 2000c.

Material: naive CD8+ T cells from PBMCs. According to the study, the label for this sample's cell subset or site signals: CD45RA+CCR7+. This receptor chain uses TRBV27 and TRBJ2-7; TRBD1 matches 7 bases in the middle. The sequence came from a man younger than 30 in good health. Some clones in this sample may be carry-over from other donors' samples. The CDR3 sequence is CASSPSTGQEDYEQYF. Read as DNA, the sequence is TGTGCCAGCAGTCCATCGACCGGACAGGAGGACTACGAGCAGTACTTC.